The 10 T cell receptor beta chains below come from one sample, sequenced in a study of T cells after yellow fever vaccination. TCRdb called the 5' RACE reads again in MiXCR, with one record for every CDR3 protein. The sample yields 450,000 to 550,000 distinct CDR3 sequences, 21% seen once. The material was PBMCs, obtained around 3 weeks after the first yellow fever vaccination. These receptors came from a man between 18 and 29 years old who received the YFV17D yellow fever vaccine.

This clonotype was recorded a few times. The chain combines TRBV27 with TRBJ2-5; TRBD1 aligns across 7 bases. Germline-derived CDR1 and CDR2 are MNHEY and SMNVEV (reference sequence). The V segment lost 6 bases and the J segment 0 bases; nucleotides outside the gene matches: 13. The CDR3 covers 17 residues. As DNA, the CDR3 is TGTGCCAGCAGATCGCTACGACAGGGAAGGAACCAAGAGACCCAGTACTTC. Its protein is CASRSLRQGRNQETQYF.

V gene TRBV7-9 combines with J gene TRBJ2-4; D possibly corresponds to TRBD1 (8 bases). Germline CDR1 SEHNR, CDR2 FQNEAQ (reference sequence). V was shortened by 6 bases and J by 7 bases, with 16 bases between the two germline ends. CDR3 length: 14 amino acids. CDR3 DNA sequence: TGTGCCAGCAGTAGACAGGGGAGGGCGAACATTCAGTACTTC. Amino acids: CASSRQGRANIQYF. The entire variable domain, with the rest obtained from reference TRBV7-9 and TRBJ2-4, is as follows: DTGVSQNPRHKITKRGQNVTFRCDPISEHNRLYWYRQTLGQGPEFLTYFQNEAQLEKSRLLSDRFSAERPKGSFSTLEIQRTEQGDSAMYLCASSRQGRANIQYFGAGTRLSVL.

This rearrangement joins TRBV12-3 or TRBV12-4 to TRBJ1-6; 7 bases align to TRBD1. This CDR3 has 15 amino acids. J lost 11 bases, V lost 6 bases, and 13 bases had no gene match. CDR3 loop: CASSPRTGLGAPLHF. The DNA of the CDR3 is TGTGCCAGCAGCCCAAGGACAGGTCTTGGGGCACCCCTCCACTTT.

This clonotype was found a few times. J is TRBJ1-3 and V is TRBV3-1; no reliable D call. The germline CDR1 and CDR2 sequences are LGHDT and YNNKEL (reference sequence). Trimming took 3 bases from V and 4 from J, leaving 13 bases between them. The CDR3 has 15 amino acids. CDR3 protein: CASSQQVFGGNTIYF. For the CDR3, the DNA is TGTGCCAGCAGCCAGCAGGTGTTTGGAGGAAACACCATATATTTT. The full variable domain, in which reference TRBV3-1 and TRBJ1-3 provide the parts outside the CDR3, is DTAVSQTPKYLVTQMGNDKSIKCEQNLGHDTMYWYKQDSKKFLKIMFSYNNKELIINETVPNRFSPKSPDKAHLNLHINSLELGDSAVYFCASSQQVFGGNTIYFGEGSWLTVV.

CDR3 sequence (DNA): TGTGCCAGCAGTCATAAGACTAGCGGGGGATCCTACAATGAGCAGTTCTTC. This codes for CASSHKTSGGSYNEQFF. This chain connects TRBV7-9 to TRBJ2-1; 12 bases align to TRBD2. The CDR3 spans 17 residues. V gave up 6 bases and J gave up 1 base; unmatched junction bases: 7. From germline, CDR1 is SEHNR and CDR2 FQNEAQ (reference sequence). Variable domain in full (rest from reference TRBV7-9 and TRBJ2-1): DTGVSQNPRHKITKRGQNVTFRCDPISEHNRLYWYRQTLGQGPEFLTYFQNEAQLEKSRLLSDRFSAERPKGSFSTLEIQRTEQGDSAMYLCASSHKTSGGSYNEQFFGPGTRLTVL.

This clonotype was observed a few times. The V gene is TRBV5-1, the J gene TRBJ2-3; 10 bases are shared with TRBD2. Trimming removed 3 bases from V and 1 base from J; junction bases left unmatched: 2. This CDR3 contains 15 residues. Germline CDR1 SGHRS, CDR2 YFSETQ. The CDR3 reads CASSSGTSGTDTQYF. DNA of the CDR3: TGCGCCAGCAGCTCCGGGACTAGCGGCACAGATACGCAGTATTTT.

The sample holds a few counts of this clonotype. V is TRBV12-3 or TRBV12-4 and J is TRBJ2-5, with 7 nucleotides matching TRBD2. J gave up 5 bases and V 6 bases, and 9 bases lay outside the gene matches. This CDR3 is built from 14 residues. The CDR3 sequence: CASSPVGSGETQYF. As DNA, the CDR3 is TGTGCCAGCAGCCCCGTCGGTAGCGGGGAGACCCAGTACTTC.

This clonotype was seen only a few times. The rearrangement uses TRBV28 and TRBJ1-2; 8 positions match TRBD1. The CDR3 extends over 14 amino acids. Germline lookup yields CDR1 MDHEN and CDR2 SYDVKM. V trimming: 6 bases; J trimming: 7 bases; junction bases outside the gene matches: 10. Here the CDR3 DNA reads TGTGCCAGCAGATATGTACAGGGGGAAGGTGGCTACACCTTC. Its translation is CASRYVQGEGGYTF.

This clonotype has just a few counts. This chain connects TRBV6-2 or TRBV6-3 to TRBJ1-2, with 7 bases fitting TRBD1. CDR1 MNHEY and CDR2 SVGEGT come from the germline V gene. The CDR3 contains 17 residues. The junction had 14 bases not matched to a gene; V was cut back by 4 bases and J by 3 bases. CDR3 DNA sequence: TGTGCCAGCAGTTTCGTCCGGGACAGACCAAAACACTATGGCTACACCTTC. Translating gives CASSFVRDRPKHYGYTF.

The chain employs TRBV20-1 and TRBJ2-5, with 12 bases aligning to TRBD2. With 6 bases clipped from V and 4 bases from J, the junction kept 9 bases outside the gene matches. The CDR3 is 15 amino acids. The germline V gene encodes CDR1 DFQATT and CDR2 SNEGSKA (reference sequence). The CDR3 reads CSAPSSGGAAETQYF. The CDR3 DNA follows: TGCAGTGCCCCGTCTAGCGGGGGGGCCGCAGAGACCCAGTACTTC.